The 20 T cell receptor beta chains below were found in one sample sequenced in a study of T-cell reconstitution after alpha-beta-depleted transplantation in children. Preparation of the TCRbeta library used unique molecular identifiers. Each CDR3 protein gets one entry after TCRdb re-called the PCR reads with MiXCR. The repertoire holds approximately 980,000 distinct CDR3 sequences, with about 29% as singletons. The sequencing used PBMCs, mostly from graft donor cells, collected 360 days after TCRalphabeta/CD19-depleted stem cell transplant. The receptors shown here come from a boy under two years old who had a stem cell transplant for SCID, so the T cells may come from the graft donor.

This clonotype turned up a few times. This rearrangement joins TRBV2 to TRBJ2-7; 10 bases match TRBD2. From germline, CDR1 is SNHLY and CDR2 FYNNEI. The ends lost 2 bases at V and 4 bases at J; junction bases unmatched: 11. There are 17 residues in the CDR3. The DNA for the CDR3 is TGTGCCAGCAGTGAATACGGGGGACTAGCGTCAGGGTACGAGCAGTACTTC. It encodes CASSEYGGLASGYEQYF.

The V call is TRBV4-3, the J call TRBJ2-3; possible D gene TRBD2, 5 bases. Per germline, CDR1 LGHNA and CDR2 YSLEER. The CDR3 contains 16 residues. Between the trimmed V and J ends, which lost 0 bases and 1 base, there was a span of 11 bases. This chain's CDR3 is CASSQDGIGGTDTQYF. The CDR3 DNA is TGCGCCAGCAGCCAAGATGGTATCGGGGGCACAGATACGCAGTATTTT.

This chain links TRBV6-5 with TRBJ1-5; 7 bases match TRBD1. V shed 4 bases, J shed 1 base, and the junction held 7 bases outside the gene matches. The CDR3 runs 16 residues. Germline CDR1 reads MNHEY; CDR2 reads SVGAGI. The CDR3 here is CASSSPGGRSNQPQHF. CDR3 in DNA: TGTGCCAGCAGTTCCCCAGGGGGACGAAGCAATCAGCCCCAGCATTTT.

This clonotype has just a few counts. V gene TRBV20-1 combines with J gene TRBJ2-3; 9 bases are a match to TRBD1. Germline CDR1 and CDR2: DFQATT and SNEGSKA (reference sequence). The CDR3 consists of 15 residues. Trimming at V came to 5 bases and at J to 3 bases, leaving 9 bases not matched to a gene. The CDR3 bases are TGCAGTGCTGACCCGGGACAGGGCTGGACAGATACGCAGTATTTT. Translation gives CSADPGQGWTDTQYF.

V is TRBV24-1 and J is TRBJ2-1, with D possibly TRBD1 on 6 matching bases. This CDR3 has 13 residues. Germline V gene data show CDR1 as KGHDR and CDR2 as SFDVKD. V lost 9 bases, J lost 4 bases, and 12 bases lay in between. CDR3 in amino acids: CATWDNQYNEQFF. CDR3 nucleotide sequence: TGTGCCACCTGGGACAATCAATACAATGAGCAGTTCTTC.

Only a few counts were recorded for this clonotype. The CDR3, as DNA: TGTGCCAGCATCCAGGGACAGAGCTCCTACAATGAGCAGTTCTTC. Translation: CASIQGQSSYNEQFF. V and J are TRBV12-3 or TRBV12-4 and TRBJ2-1; 7 positions match TRBD1. V was pared by 7 bases and J by 0 bases, with 6 bases of the junction left unmatched. This CDR3 is 15 amino acids long.

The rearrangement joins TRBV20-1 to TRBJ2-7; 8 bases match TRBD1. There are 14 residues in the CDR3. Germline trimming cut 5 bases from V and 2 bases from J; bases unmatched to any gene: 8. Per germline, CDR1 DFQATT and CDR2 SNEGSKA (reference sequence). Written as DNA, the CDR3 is TGCAGTGCTTATAAGACAGGGGACCCCTACGAGCAGTACTTC. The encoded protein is CSAYKTGDPYEQYF.

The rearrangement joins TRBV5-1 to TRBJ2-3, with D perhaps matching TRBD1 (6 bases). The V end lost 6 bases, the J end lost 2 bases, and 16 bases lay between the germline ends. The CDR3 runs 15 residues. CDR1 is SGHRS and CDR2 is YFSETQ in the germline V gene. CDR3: CASIAADSTTDTQYF. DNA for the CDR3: TGCGCCAGCATCGCGGCGGACAGTACCACAGATACGCAGTATTTT.

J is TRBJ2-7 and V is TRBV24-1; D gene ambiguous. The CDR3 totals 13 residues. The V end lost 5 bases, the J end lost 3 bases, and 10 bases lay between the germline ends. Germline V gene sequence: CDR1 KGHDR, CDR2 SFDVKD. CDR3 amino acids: CATSAGQDYEQYF. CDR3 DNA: TGTGCCACCAGTGCTGGGCAGGACTACGAGCAGTACTTC.

CDR3 nucleotide sequence: TGTGCCAGCAGCTTGGTGAACTCTGGGGCCAACGTCCTGACTTTC. It encodes CASSLVNSGANVLTF. The chain employs TRBV5-8 and TRBJ2-6; D uncertain. This CDR3 contains 15 residues. The germline CDR1 and CDR2 sequences are SGHTS and YDEGEE. The ends were cut back, 0 bases at V and 0 bases at J, with 4 bases in the middle.

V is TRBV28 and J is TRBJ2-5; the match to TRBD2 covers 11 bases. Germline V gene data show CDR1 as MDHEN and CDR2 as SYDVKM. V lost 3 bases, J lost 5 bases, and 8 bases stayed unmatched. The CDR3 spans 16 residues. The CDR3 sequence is CASSFHLAGGKETQYF. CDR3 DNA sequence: TGTGCCAGCAGTTTCCATTTAGCGGGGGGGAAGGAGACCCAGTACTTC.

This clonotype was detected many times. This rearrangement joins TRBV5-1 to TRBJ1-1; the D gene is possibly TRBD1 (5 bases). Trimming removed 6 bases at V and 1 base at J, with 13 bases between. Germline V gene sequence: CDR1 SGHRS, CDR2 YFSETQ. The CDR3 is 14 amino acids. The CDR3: CASMNRMANTEAFF. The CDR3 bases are TGCGCCAGCATGAACAGGATGGCGAACACTGAAGCTTTCTTT.

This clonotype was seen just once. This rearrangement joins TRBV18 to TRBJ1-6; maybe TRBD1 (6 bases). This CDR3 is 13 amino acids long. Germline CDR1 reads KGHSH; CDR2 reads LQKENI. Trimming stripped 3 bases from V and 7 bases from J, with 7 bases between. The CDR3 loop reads CASSPGQNSPLHF. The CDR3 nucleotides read TGTGCCAGCTCACCGGGACAAAATTCACCCCTCCACTTT.

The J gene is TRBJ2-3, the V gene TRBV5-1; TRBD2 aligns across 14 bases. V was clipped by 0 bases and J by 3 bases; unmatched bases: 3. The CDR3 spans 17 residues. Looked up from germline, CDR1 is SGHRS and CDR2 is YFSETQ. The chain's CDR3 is CASSLVRTSGGTDTQYF. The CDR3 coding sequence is TGCGCCAGCAGCTTGGTGAGGACTAGCGGGGGGACAGATACGCAGTATTTT.

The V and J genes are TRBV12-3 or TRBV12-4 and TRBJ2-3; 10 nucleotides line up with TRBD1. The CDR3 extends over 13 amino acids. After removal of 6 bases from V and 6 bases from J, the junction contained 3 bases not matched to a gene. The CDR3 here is CASRGQGRDTQYF. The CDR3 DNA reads TGTGCCAGCAGGGGACAGGGGAGGGATACGCAGTATTTT.

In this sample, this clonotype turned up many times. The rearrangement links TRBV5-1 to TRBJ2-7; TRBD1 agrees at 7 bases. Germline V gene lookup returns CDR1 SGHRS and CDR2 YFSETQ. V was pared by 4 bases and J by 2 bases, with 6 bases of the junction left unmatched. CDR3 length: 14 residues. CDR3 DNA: TGCGCCAGCAGCCTGGACAGGATGACCTACGAGCAGTACTTC. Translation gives CASSLDRMTYEQYF.

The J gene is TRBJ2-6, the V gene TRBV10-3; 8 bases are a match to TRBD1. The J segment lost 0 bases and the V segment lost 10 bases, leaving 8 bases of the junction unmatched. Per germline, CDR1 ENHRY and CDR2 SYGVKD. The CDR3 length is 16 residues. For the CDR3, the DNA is TGTGCCAACGCGGGACAGGTTAGCTCTGGGGCCAACGTCCTGACTTTC. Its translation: CANAGQVSSGANVLTF.

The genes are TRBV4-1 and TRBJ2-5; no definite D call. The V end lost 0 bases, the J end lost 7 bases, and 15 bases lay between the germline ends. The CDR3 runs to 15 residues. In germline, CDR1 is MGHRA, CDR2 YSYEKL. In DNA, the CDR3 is TGCGCCAGCAGCCAAGAGGTCGACTGGAGAGGGACCCAGTACTTC. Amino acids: CASSQEVDWRGTQYF.

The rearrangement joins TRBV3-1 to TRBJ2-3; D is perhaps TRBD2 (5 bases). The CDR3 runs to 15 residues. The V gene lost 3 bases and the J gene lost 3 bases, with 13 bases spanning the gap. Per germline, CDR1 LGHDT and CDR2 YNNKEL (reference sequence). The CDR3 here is CASSQGGQRTDTQYF. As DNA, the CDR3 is TGTGCCAGCAGCCAGGGCGGGCAGCGGACAGATACGCAGTATTTT.

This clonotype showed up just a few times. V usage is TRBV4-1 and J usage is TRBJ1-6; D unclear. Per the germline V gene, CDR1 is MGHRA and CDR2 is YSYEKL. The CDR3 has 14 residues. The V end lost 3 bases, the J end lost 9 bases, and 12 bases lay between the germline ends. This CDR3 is CASSQTLGSSPLHF. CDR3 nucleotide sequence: TGCGCCAGCAGCCAGACCCTTGGGAGTTCACCCCTCCACTTT.